A selection of T cell receptor beta chains follows, all from one sample in a study of metastatic and nonmetastatic thyroid tumors. TCRdb re-processed the PCR reads through MiXCR. The sample contains approximately 30,000 clones, about 15% of which appear only once. The sequenced sample was blood. These receptors were taken from a female donor with papillary thyroid cancer or a benign thyroid nodule (not recorded which). Some clones in this sample may be carry-over from other donors' samples. The CDR3 runs from the conserved cysteine through the conserved F or W. A D gene is named only where the DNA matches it firmly. The size of a clone is reported for some rows only, either as once, few or many, or as a class for expanded clones.

size	D	J	V	length	DNA	CDR3
NA	TRBD1	TRBJ1-6	TRBV20-1	16	TGCAGTGCTGGGGGGGACAGGGGTTTGGTGAATTCACCCCTCCACTTT	CSAGGDRGLVNSPLHF
NA	NA	TRBJ1-1	TRBV20-1	11	TGCAGTGCCATGAGAGGGACTGAAGCTTTCTTT	CSAMRGTEAFF
few	NA	TRBJ2-5	TRBV6-1	15	TGTGCCAGCAGCCAATGTACAGGGCGCACTGAGACCCAGTACTTC	CASSQCTGRTETQYF
many	TRBD1	TRBJ2-3	TRBV5-1	14	TGCGCCAGCAGGAAACAGGGGGCTACAGATACGCAGTATTTT	CASRKQGATDTQYF
NA	NA	TRBJ1-2	TRBV6-1	11	TGTGCCAGCGGGGGTTCCGGGGGCTACACCTTC	CASGGSGGYTF
many	NA	TRBJ1-3	TRBV4-2	14	TGTGCCAGCAGCCCTCGGACACAACGAAACACCATATATTTT	CASSPRTQRNTIYF
many	TRBD2	TRBJ2-1	TRBV7-2	13	TGTGCCAGCAGCTCGGGACTAGCTAATGAGCAGTTCTTC	CASSSGLANEQFF
many	NA	TRBJ1-2	TRBV5-1	14	TGCGCCAGCAGCTTGGCGGGACTGATGTATGGCTACACCTTC	CASSLAGLMYGYTF
many	TRBD1	TRBJ1-5	TRBV6-1	16	TGTGCCAGCAGTCGATTACAGGGGAGGAGCAATCAGCCCCAGCATTTT	CASSRLQGRSNQPQHF
many	TRBD1	TRBJ2-7	TRBV29-1	14	TGCAGCGTTGATCGTGGAGAGGGGGCCTCCGAGCAGTACTTC	CSVDRGEGASEQYF
many	TRBD1	TRBJ2-2	TRBV19	17	TGTGCCAGTAGGCGGAACTCAGGGACAGGAGGCACCGGGGAGCTGTTTTTT	CASRRNSGTGGTGELFF
many	TRBD2	TRBJ2-1	TRBV30	14	TGTGCCTGGACACGGACTAGCGGGAGAGCTGAGCAGTTCTTC	CAWTRTSGRAEQFF
many	TRBD2	TRBJ2-5	TRBV28	14	TGTGCCAGCAGTATACTAGCGGGAGGGGAGACCCAGTACTTC	CASSILAGGETQYF
many	TRBD1	TRBJ1-2	TRBV7-9	15	TGTGCCAGCAGTCGCTCCGGGACAGAAAACTATGGCTACACCTTC	CASSRSGTENYGYTF
medium-sized	TRBD2	TRBJ2-7	TRBV6-1	15	TGTGCCAGCAGTGATGGGACTAGCGGGAGAGACGAGCAGTACTTC	CASSDGTSGRDEQYF